This TCR beta chain is drawn from a study of CD8 T cells in ankylosing spondylitis. CDR1 and CDR2 (germline): MRHNA, SNTAGT. This CDR3 is 14 amino acids long. Trimming removed 4 bases at V and 2 bases at J, with 10 bases between. TCRdb re-called the 5' RACE reads with MiXCR, one entry per CDR3 protein. The sample shows fewer than 250,000 distinct CDR3 sequences, roughly a third of them seen only once. This clonotype showed up just a few times. Its antigen is still unknown. Points from the study as a whole: There were earlier reports of some motif variants in reactive arthritis synovial fluid and blood. Significant enrichment of disease-linked clones was reported in matched ankylosing spondylitis synovial fluid.

Sequencing was carried out using blood, either unsorted or a sorted T cell fraction (not recorded which). This sequence originates from a male donor with ankylosing spondylitis or in good health (not recorded which). The genes are TRBV6-4 and TRBJ2-3, with a weak D call TRBD1 (5 bases). The CDR3 nucleotides read TGTGCCAGCAGTGCTAGGGGAATCACAGATACGCAGTATTTT. As protein: CASSARGITDTQYF.